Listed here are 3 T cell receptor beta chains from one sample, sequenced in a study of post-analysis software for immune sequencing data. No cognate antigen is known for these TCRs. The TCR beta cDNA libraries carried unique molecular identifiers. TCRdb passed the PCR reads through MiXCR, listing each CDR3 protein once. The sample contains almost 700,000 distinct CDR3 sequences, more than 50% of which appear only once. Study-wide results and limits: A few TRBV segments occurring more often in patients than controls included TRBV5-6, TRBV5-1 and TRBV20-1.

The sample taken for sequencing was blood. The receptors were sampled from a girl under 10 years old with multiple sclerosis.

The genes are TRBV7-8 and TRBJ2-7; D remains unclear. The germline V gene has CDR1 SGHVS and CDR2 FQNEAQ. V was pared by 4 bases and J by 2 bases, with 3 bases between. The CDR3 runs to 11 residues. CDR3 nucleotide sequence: TGTGCCAGCAGCTACGCCTACGAGCAGTACTTC. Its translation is CASSYAYEQYF.

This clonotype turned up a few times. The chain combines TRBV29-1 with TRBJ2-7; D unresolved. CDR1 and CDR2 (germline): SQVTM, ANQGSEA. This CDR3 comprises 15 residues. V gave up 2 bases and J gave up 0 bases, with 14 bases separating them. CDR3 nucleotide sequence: TGCAGCGTTGAATCAGGAAAGGGCCTCTCCTACGAGCAGTACTTC. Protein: CSVESGKGLSYEQYF.

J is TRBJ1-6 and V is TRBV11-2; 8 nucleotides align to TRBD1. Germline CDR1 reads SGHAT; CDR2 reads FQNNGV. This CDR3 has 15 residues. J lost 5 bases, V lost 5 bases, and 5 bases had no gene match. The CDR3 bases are TGTGCCAGCAGCCTCCTGGACAGGGATAATTCACCCCTCCACTTT. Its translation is CASSLLDRDNSPLHF. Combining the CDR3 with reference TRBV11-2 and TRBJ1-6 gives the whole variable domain EAGVAQSPRYKIIEKRQSVAFWCNPISGHATLYWYQQILGQGPKLLIQFQNNGVVDDSQLPKDRFSAERLKGVDSTLKIQPAKLEDSAVYLCASSLLDRDNSPLHFGNGTRLTVT.